Described below is a single T cell receptor beta chain sequence and its context. This clone showed up just a few times. The antigen it binds to is not known. Base qualities are not provided; no much larger clone lies one nucleotide away. The sample holds other DNA sequences that translate to the same CDR3. This specimen comes from a study of blood T cell repertoires in COVID-19 (dated by TCRdb to the early 2020s). For context, the study as a whole: Samples from collaborators originated in the United States, Italy and Spain and spanned both the acute and convalescent phases of COVID-19. The repertoires were made available in a free public database intended to serve as a resource for research on the immune response to SARS-CoV-2. The prospective study material was composed of cDNA or gDNA derived from T cells, B-cell-depleted T cells, or PBMCs. The dataset comprised deeply sampled blood TCRbeta repertoires from subjects exposed to, actively infected with, or recovered from COVID-19. The samples were drawn from two sources: the first 160 participants of the ongoing ImmuneRACE study, and some 1,300 subjects contributed by 6 global collaborators. Nearly every sample came with metadata listing a de-identified subject ID, COVID-19 status, age in years and sex. Where available, HLA class I and class II types were obtained from metadata supplied by the sample provider rather than from assay-based typing. Paper-wide results and their limitations: Clinical and demographic metadata were provided uncurated, with the amount varying by source and participant.

TCRbeta CDR3 regions were amplified from genomic DNA by means of the immunoSEQ Assay, a bias-controlled multiplex PCR. In the source study's methods: Within the assay, amplification of reference gene primers was used to estimate how many nucleated cells each sample contained. Sequence reads were collapsed and filtered to measure the absolute abundance of every unique TCRbeta CDR3 rearrangement. For each sample, productive Simpson clonality was calculated as the square root of Simpson's diversity index across productive rearrangements. As stored in TCRdb, this immuneACCESS dataset retains in-frame rearrangements with V and J assigned. A fraction of the clones does not appear; measured against another copy, unresolved V genes explain less than half of the discrepancy, and the remainder lacks a known reason. The D gene and trimming were derived from the DNA, and the V and J assignments and clone size from that table. The sample records approximately 200,000 clones, around 83% of which are singletons. The biggest ten clones account for 2.9% of the sample.

The germline V gene encodes CDR1 MNHEY and CDR2 SVGAGI. The CDR3 has 12 amino acids, counting the end cysteine and phenylalanine. Only CDR3 DNA is held: 36 bases, read in frame from base 1. Relative to germline, V is 6 bases shorter and J is 2 bases shorter, with 7 bases between their ends. Samples from volunteer blood donors who had recovered from COVID-19 were contributed by a second Seattle source. Each collaborating institution followed its own protocols to collect whole blood in K2EDTA tubes. For TCRbeta analysis, collaborators shipped samples as frozen whole blood, isolated PBMCs, or DNA extracted from either of those sample types.

Sequencing was performed on peripheral blood. In this chain, TRBV6-5 is recombined with TRBJ1-1, with the D gene uncertain. The sequence was obtained from a man aged 45-65 years who had recovered from COVID-19. Here is the DNA: TGTGCCAGCAGCCGAGGTAACACTGAAGCTTTCTTT. The resulting protein is CASSRGNTEAFF.